The 31 T cell receptor beta chains below come from one sample, sequenced in a study of somatic mutations in cytotoxic T cells in rheumatoid arthritis. The method was immunoSEQ multiplex PCR; TCRdb's version includes in-frame clones alone and lacks a portion of them. The sample contains 3,500 or so clones, 75% to 90% of which appear only once. The source material was CD8+ T cells sorted from blood. Receptors originate from a middle-aged man with rheumatoid arthritis.

The CDR3 region is CASSQRVGGRTVSYNEQFF. The CDR3 coding sequence is TGCGCCAGCAGCCAAAGAGTTGGCGGGCGCACGGTCTCCTACAATGAGCAGTTCTTC. The V gene is TRBV4-1, the J gene TRBJ2-1, with D tentatively TRBD2 (5 bases). The CDR3 extends over 19 amino acids. Germline loops: CDR1 MGHRA, CDR2 YSYEKL. The V and J ends lost 2 bases and 0 bases respectively, with 20 bases between them.

The chain combines TRBV18 with TRBJ1-5; 7 bases are a match to TRBD1. V trimming: 5 bases; J trimming: 5 bases; junction bases outside the gene matches: 6. Germline V gene lookup returns CDR1 KGHSH and CDR2 LQKENI. The CDR3 extends over 14 amino acids. The CDR3 reads CASSVTGVDQPQHF. The CDR3 coding sequence is TGTGCCAGCTCAGTAACAGGGGTCGATCAGCCCCAGCATTTT.

The rearrangement joins TRBV9 to TRBJ2-7; 7 bases are a match to TRBD1. With V trimmed by 0 bases and J by 2 bases, 5 bases remained unmatched. Germline V gene lookup returns CDR1 SGDLS and CDR2 YYNGEE. CDR3 size: 15 residues. Here the CDR3 DNA reads TGTGCCAGCAGCGTAGAGGGCAGGGGGACCTACGAGCAGTACTTC. Protein sequence: CASSVEGRGTYEQYF.

The J gene is TRBJ1-1, the V gene TRBV6-5; D is perhaps TRBD1 (6 bases). With 10 bases removed from V and 2 bases from J, the gap between germline ends came to 14 bases. This CDR3 region has 13 residues. The germline V gene has CDR1 MNHEY and CDR2 SVGAGI. CDR3 nucleotides: TGTGCCATCTCCCCAGGGGCTAACACTGAAGCTTTCTTT. Protein sequence: CAISPGANTEAFF.

The chain links TRBV6-1 to TRBJ2-3, with 7 nucleotides matching TRBD1. Germline lookup yields CDR1 MNHNS and CDR2 SASEGT. V dropped 1 base and J dropped 5; count of bases not matched to a gene: 6. This CDR3 comprises 15 residues. The CDR3 loop reads CASSEVAQGRDTQYF. The CDR3, as DNA: TGTGCCAGCAGTGAAGTTGCACAGGGGAGAGATACGCAGTATTTT.

The chain uses TRBV9 and TRBJ2-2; 10 nucleotides align to TRBD1. The CDR3 is 17 amino acids. Germline values: CDR1 SGDLS, CDR2 YYNGEE. V lost 3 bases to trimming and J lost 6 bases; unmatched junction nucleotides: 11. CDR3 nucleotide sequence: TGTGCCAGCAGCGCCAGACCGGGACAGGGGTTCGCCGGGGAGCTGTTTTTT. This encodes CASSARPGQGFAGELFF.

The chain links TRBV28 to TRBJ2-1; 8 nucleotides agree with TRBD2. Germline trimming cut 8 bases from V and 6 bases from J; bases unmatched to any gene: 12. CDR3 length: 15 residues. Germline V lookup: CDR1 MDHEN, CDR2 SYDVKM. CDR3 sequence: CASDIGSGRVNEQFF. CDR3 bases: TGTGCCAGCGATATAGGAAGCGGGAGAGTCAATGAGCAGTTCTTC.

The chain has TRBV28 and TRBJ2-7; perhaps TRBD2 as D (6 bases). The CDR3 spans 14 residues. The V gene lost 6 bases and the J gene lost 2 bases, with 14 bases spanning the gap. Germline V gene sequence: CDR1 MDHEN, CDR2 SYDVKM. The CDR3 coding sequence is TGTGCCAGCAGCCCTTCGGGGGTCACCTACGAGCAGTACTTC. Its protein product is CASSPSGVTYEQYF.

This sequence joins TRBV6-5 and TRBJ1-2, with D perhaps TRBD1 (6 bases). The CDR3 is 14 residues long. V was clipped by 6 bases and J by 8 bases, with 19 bases between them. The germline gives CDR1 MNHEY, CDR2 SVGAGI. The CDR3 DNA reads TGTGCCAGCAGACTTAGGACAGAAGGTATAGGCTACACCTTC. It specifies CASRLRTEGIGYTF.

This chain uses TRBV7-8 with TRBJ1-1, with a tentative D call TRBD1 (6 bases). The CDR3 contains 14 residues. CDR1 is SGHVS, CDR2 FQNEAQ, per germline. V dropped 5 bases and J dropped 5 bases, with 15 bases sitting between them. CDR3 protein: CASSPVRGGTEAFF. The DNA for the CDR3 is TGTGCCAGCAGCCCAGTGAGGGGGGGGACTGAAGCTTTCTTT.

The rearrangement uses TRBV29-1 and TRBJ2-7; 7 nucleotides align to TRBD1. CDR1 is SQVTM, CDR2 ANQGSEA, per germline. The CDR3 contains 13 residues. V trimming: 5 bases; J trimming: 2 bases; junction bases outside the gene matches: 6. This CDR3 reads CSVSTGPTYEQYF. The CDR3 DNA reads as TGCAGCGTTTCGACAGGGCCGACCTACGAGCAGTACTTC.

This sequence joins TRBV27 and TRBJ2-2, with 12 nucleotides matching TRBD1. The junction had 6 bases not matched to a gene; V was cut back by 5 bases and J by 8 bases. The germline CDR1 and CDR2 sequences are MNHEY and SMNVEV (reference sequence). The CDR3 covers 15 residues. The CDR3 bases are TGTGCCAGCAGTCACGAGGGACAGGGGGCGGGGGAGCTGTTTTTT. Translated: CASSHEGQGAGELFF.

The V call is TRBV2, the J call TRBJ1-2; D is ambiguous. Germline CDR1 reads SNHLY; CDR2 reads FYNNEI. The CDR3 sequence is 15 residues long. Trimming removed 5 bases from V and 0 bases from J, with 13 bases in between. DNA for the CDR3: TGTGCCAGCAGTCGATCCGCACAACCTAACTATGGCTACACCTTC. Encoded protein: CASSRSAQPNYGYTF.

This chain connects TRBV30 to TRBJ2-7, with 10 bases that match TRBD1. The CDR3 consists of 14 residues. The germline gives CDR1 GTSNPN, CDR2 SVGIG (reference sequence). V trimming: 3 bases; J trimming: 6 bases; junction bases outside the gene matches: 8. CDR3: CAWRPRDRGPEQYF. The CDR3 DNA sequence: TGTGCCTGGAGACCCCGGGACAGGGGCCCCGAGCAGTACTTC.

This chain joins TRBV14 and TRBJ1-4; weak D call: TRBD1 (6 bases). Germline lookup yields CDR1 SGHDN and CDR2 FVKESK. V lost 4 bases, J lost 4 bases, and 10 bases lay in between. The CDR3 runs 14 residues. CDR3 residues: CASSPGQINEKLFF. CDR3 nucleotides: TGTGCCAGCAGCCCGGGACAAATTAATGAAAAACTGTTTTTT.

The rearrangement uses TRBV4-1 and TRBJ1-1; 7 bases are a match to TRBD1. J was trimmed by 0 bases and V by 1 base; bases with no gene match: 2. Per the germline V gene, CDR1 is MGHRA and CDR2 is YSYEKL. This CDR3 contains 15 residues. CDR3 DNA: TGCGCCAGCAGCCAAGCGACAGGGTTGAACACTGAAGCTTTCTTT. Protein product: CASSQATGLNTEAFF.

This chain uses TRBV19 with TRBJ2-5; 9 positions match TRBD1. The DNA matches TRBJ2-7 better at its end, which makes the J call doubtful. Germline V CDR1 and CDR2: LNHDA, SQIVND (reference sequence). This CDR3 has 15 residues. The CDR3 sequence: CASSGEDRGFYEQYF. CDR3 in DNA: TGTGCCAGTAGTGGCGAGGACAGGGGCTTCTACGAGCAGTACTTC.

The chain couples TRBV4-3 to TRBJ2-5; 9 bases fit TRBD2. The J call may be faulty, since TRBJ2-7 better matches the DNA end. Germline CDR1 LGHNA, CDR2 YSLEER. The CDR3 length is 17 residues. DNA for the CDR3: TGCGCCAGCAGCCAAGATCGGGGCGGGAGGGCCCTCTACGAGCAGTACTTC. Its translation is CASSQDRGGRALYEQYF.

In regard to this clone: It differs at one base from a far larger clone, so likely a read error. The J gene is TRBJ2-2, the V gene TRBV6-5; TRBD1 is a possible D gene (5 bases). The CDR3 runs 14 residues. Germline CDR1 MNHEY, CDR2 SVGAGI. CDR3 amino acids: CTSSWGKNTGELFF. In nucleotides, the CDR3 is TGTACCAGCAGTTGGGGCAAGAACACCGGGGAGCTGTTTTTT.

A remark on this clone: A single base separates this from a much larger clone, so it may be a read error. This chain joins TRBV25-1 and TRBJ2-2, with 10 bases matching TRBD1. Germline V CDR1 and CDR2: MGHDK, SYGVNS. With 5 bases clipped from V and 3 bases from J, the junction kept 3 bases outside the gene matches. The CDR3 has 15 amino acids. The CDR3 spells CASSPGTGDTGELFF. The CDR3 bases are TGTGCCAGCAGTCCCGGGACAGGGGACACCGGGGAGCTGTTTTTT.

The J gene is TRBJ1-2, the V gene TRBV5-5; the match to TRBD1 covers 7 bases. Germline CDR1 and CDR2: SGHKS and YYEKEE (reference sequence). There are 13 residues in the CDR3. V lost 3 bases, J lost 4 bases, and 3 bases stayed unmatched. The CDR3 spells CASSYGTVYGYTF. CDR3 nucleotide sequence: TGTGCCAGCAGCTACGGGACAGTCTATGGCTACACCTTC.

CDR3 nucleotide sequence: TGTGCCAGCAGCTCTATGGGACAGGGGTCTTATGGGGCCAACGTCCTGACTTTC. Its protein product is CASSSMGQGSYGANVLTF. J is TRBJ2-6 and V is TRBV7-8, with 10 bases that match TRBD1. The V and J ends lost 4 bases and 3 bases, in that order; junction bases with no gene match: 9. Germline CDR1 is SGHVS and CDR2 is FQNEAQ. This CDR3 is 18 amino acids long.

The V call is TRBV5-4, the J call TRBJ2-5, with TRBD2 matching over 9 bases. The germline V gene has CDR1 SGHNT and CDR2 YYREEE (reference sequence). The CDR3 spans 15 residues. With V trimmed by 0 bases and J by 11 bases, 11 bases remained unmatched. CDR3 nucleotides: TGTGCCAGCAGCTTGGCCCTAGCGGGAAGGAGGGAGCAGTACTTC. It yields the protein CASSLALAGRREQYF.

Only a few counts were recorded for this clone. V and J are TRBV4-3 and TRBJ1-5, with 7 bases lining up with TRBD1. Germline assignment: CDR1 LGHNA and CDR2 YSLEER. This CDR3 comprises 16 residues. The ends lost 3 bases at V and 2 bases at J; junction bases unmatched: 7. The CDR3 sequence: CASSHSYRGGNQPQHF. The CDR3 coding sequence is TGCGCCAGCAGCCACTCTTACAGGGGTGGCAATCAGCCCCAGCATTTT.

CDR3 coding DNA: TGTGCCAGCACCTCCTGGGCAGTCCAAGAGACCCAGTACTTC. Its protein product is CASTSWAVQETQYF. The V and J genes are TRBV11-2 and TRBJ2-5; no firm D call. The germline V gene encodes CDR1 SGHAT and CDR2 FQNNGV. This CDR3 has 14 residues. V was pared by 7 bases and J by 1 base, with 13 bases between.

This chain links TRBV10-1 with TRBJ2-7, with TRBD1 matching over 10 bases. The CDR3 loop spans 14 amino acids. The trim removed 3 bases at V and 3 bases at J, leaving 2 bases unmatched. Germline V gene data show CDR1 as WNHNN and CDR2 as SYGVQD (reference sequence). CDR3 coding DNA: TGCGCCAGCAGTGAATGGACAGGGGGCTACGAGCAGTACTTC. It is translated as CASSEWTGGYEQYF.

The chain joins TRBV9 to TRBJ2-3, with no clear D. Trimming took 0 bases from V and 3 from J, leaving 14 bases between them. Germline V lookup: CDR1 SGDLS, CDR2 YYNGEE. There are 16 residues in the CDR3. The CDR3 loop reads CASSVGFRLPTDTQYF. The DNA of the CDR3 is TGTGCCAGCAGCGTAGGGTTCCGACTTCCGACAGATACGCAGTATTTT.

This clone was seen just once. The chain couples TRBV15 to TRBJ1-2, with unresolved D. The CDR3 totals 16 residues. Germline lookup yields CDR1 LNHNV and CDR2 YYDKDF (reference sequence). Trimming stripped 0 bases from V and 0 bases from J, with 11 bases between. The CDR3 region has the DNA TGTGCCACCAGCAGAGATTCGAGTAGTCCTAACTATGGCTACACCTTC. Translation gives CATSRDSSSPNYGYTF.

The chain has TRBV6-1 and TRBJ2-7, with TRBD1 matching over 7 bases. The CDR3 has 13 residues. Germline values: CDR1 MNHNS, CDR2 SASEGT. The trim removed 10 bases at V and 0 bases at J, leaving 6 bases unmatched. CDR3 sequence (DNA): TGTGCCACCGAAGGGACAGTCTCCTACGAGCAGTACTTC. Its translation: CATEGTVSYEQYF.

J is TRBJ1-1 and V is TRBV7-9; no clear D. The V end was cut by 4 bases, the J end by 6 bases, with 18 bases between. CDR3 size: 15 residues. Germline V gene data show CDR1 as SEHNR and CDR2 as FQNEAQ (reference sequence). CDR3 in amino acids: CASSSPTGGYPEAFF. Written as DNA, the CDR3 is TGTGCCAGCAGCTCCCCCACGGGCGGGTATCCTGAAGCTTTCTTT.

The count of this clone is one. The chain links TRBV7-9 to TRBJ2-3, with a tentative D call TRBD2 (5 bases). Trimming cost V 5 bases and J 1 base, with 13 bases left between them. CDR1 is SEHNR, CDR2 FQNEAQ, per germline (reference sequence). There are 15 residues in the CDR3. CDR3 bases: TGTGCCAGCAGCCGTCCTATTAGCGGCACAGATACGCAGTATTTT. The encoded protein is CASSRPISGTDTQYF. Based on the CDR3 plus reference TRBV7-9 and TRBJ2-3, the full variable domain is DTGVSQNPRHKITKRGQNVTFRCDPISEHNRLYWYRQTLGQGPEFLTYFQNEAQLEKSRLLSDRFSAERPKGSFSTLEIQRTEQGDSAMYLCASSRPISGTDTQYFGPGTRLTVL.